The rows below give T cell receptor beta chains drawn from one sample of a study of identical twins. TCRdb reprocessed the 5' RACE reads via MiXCR and lists one record per CDR3 protein. Found here are 690,000 or so distinct CDR3 sequences, 8.6% of them singletons; the top ten hold roughly 0.97%. The same sample was also studied in work on yellow fever vaccine responses in identical twins.

The source material was PBMCs. All receptors come from a woman aged 18-29 years in good health. Both conserved end residues are part of each CDR3. A D gene is named only where the DNA matches it firmly. Where a row states a size, it is once, few, many or the class of an expanded clone; other rows omit it.

size	D	J	V	DNA	CDR3
few	TRBD1	TRBJ2-2	TRBV5-1	TGCGCCAGCAGCTTGGAGGGGACAGCGAAGACCGGGGAGCTGTTTTTT	CASSLEGTAKTGELFF
many	-	TRBJ2-7	TRBV7-2	TGTGCCAGCAGCTGGAAGACAGGGGACTACTCCTACGAGCAGTACTTC	CASSWKTGDYSYEQYF
few	-	TRBJ2-1	TRBV20-1	TGCAGCGCGAAACAGGGTTCGGCATTGGGGCAGTTCTTC	CSAKQGSALGQFF
-	-	TRBJ1-3	TRBV12-3/TRBV12-4	TGTGCCAGCAGCCCCCTTGGATCTGGAAACACCATATATTTT	CASSPLGSGNTIYF
-	-	TRBJ2-1	TRBV4-3	TGCGCCAGCAGCCAAGAAGGTGGACCCCGAGGTAACAATGAGCAGTTCTTC	CASSQEGGPRGNNEQFF
-	TRBD2	TRBJ2-7	TRBV28	TGTGCCAGCAGTTTAACTAGCGGAGGGAGAAACGAGCAGTACTTC	CASSLTSGGRNEQYF
-	TRBD2	TRBJ2-7	TRBV4-2	TGTGCCAGCAGCCAAGATCTTGCTAGCGGGGCCTACGAGCAGTACTTC	CASSQDLASGAYEQYF
many	TRBD2	TRBJ2-1	TRBV14	TGTGCCAGCAGCCCCCGAACCGGGGCGGTTAGCGGGAGGCGATCCTACAATGAGCAGTTCTTC	CASSPRTGAVSGRRSYNEQFF
-	TRBD1	TRBJ1-2	TRBV29-1	TGCAGCGTCGCCTTGGACAGGACCTATGGCTACACCTTC	CSVALDRTYGYTF
-	-	TRBJ2-1	TRBV12-3/TRBV12-4	TGTGCCAGCAAGATCCCCACTAAGCCCAATGAGCAGTTCTTC	CASKIPTKPNEQFF